These 29 T cell receptor beta chains came from one sample sequenced in a study of T-cell memory formation after mild COVID-19 (dated by TCRdb to about 2021). The library came from 5' RACE. Instrument on record: Illumina NovaSeq 6000. TCRdb handled the public reads itself, with Q25 trimming in fastp and clone calling in MiXCR, and kept productive beta chains. All rows with the same CDR3 protein become a single entry with the most common DNA and genes. This sample comprises fewer than 40,000 distinct CDR3 sequences, about an eighth of them detected only once. The leading ten clones occupy roughly 27% of the sample. The sequenced sample was PBMCs or a T cell subset sorted from them (not recorded which). The receptors were sampled from a man between 18 and 35 years old who had mild COVID-19 (a few samples of this study predate the infection). The sample titles of this study are shuffled in the database, so cell type and time point are left out; the donor was told from shared clones.

The table lists this clonotype with many counts. The rearrangement joins TRBV4-2 to TRBJ2-1; 14 bases are a match to TRBD2. CDR3 size: 17 residues. J lost 6 bases, V lost 1 base, and 5 bases had no gene match. Looked up from germline, CDR1 is LGHNA and CDR2 is YNFKEQ. The CDR3 is CASSQVTSGGVFNEQFF. The CDR3 nucleotides read TGTGCCAGCAGCCAAGTGACTAGCGGGGGGGTTTTCAATGAGCAGTTCTTC.

This clonotype came up many times. This sequence joins TRBV7-9 and TRBJ2-7; 8 nucleotides line up with TRBD1. The CDR3 is 17 residues long. Germline CDR1 SEHNR, CDR2 FQNEAQ (reference sequence). V was clipped by 1 base and J by 2 bases; unmatched bases: 10. The DNA of the CDR3 is TGTGCCAGCAGCTTAGTCCCTATTCGGACAGGGACCTACGAGCAGTACGTC. This gives the protein CASSLVPIRTGTYEQYV.

This rearrangement joins TRBV10-3 to TRBJ2-5; D possibly corresponds to TRBD1 (5 bases). V shed 4 bases and J shed 3 bases, with 9 bases lying between them. In germline, CDR1 is ENHRY, CDR2 SYGVKD. CDR3 size: 13 residues. The CDR3 is CAISARVEETQYF. The DNA of the CDR3 is TGTGCCATCAGTGCCAGGGTGGAAGAGACCCAGTACTTC.

This clonotype appeared many times. The chain links TRBV6-2 or TRBV6-3 to TRBJ2-5; 12 nucleotides agree with TRBD2. CDR1 and CDR2 from the germline V gene are MNHEY and SVGEGT. Trimming cost V 4 bases and J 1 base; bases outside gene matches: 10. CDR3 length equals 18 residues. This CDR3 reads CASSSHTGLAGLQETQYF. In DNA form, the CDR3 reads TGTGCCAGCAGTTCTCACACGGGACTAGCGGGTCTCCAAGAGACCCAGTACTTC.

This clonotype was detected many times. The chain carries TRBV12-3 or TRBV12-4 and TRBJ1-5; TRBD1 is a possible D gene (6 bases). This CDR3 region has 15 residues. The germline V and J ends were trimmed by 3 bases and 11 bases, with 20 bases remaining between them. As DNA, the CDR3 is TGTGCCAGCAGTTTTTATGCAGGGGTATCTTTAGCCCAGCATTTT. Its protein is CASSFYAGVSLAQHF.

This clonotype was picked up a small number of times. The V gene is TRBV12-3 or TRBV12-4, the J gene TRBJ1-3; TRBD1 matches 7 bases. The CDR3 has 14 residues. V dropped 6 bases and J dropped 2; count of bases not matched to a gene: 4. The CDR3 DNA is TGTGCCAGCAGCTCAACAGGGGCTGGAAACACCATATATTTT. It yields the protein CASSSTGAGNTIYF.

This clonotype was found many times. The chain employs TRBV7-2 and TRBJ1-4; D not resolved. V lost 2 bases, J lost 3 bases, and 4 bases lay in between. The CDR3 totals 13 residues. CDR1 SGHTA and CDR2 FQGNSA come from the germline V gene. CDR3 sequence (DNA): TGTGCCAGCAGCTTAAACCCTAATGAAAAACTGTTTTTT. This sequence encodes CASSLNPNEKLFF. Together with reference TRBV7-2 and TRBJ1-4, the CDR3 gives the full variable domain: GAGVSQSPSNKVTEKGKDVELRCDPISGHTALYWYRQSLGQGLEFLIYFQGNSAPDKSGLPSDRFSAERTGGSVSTLTIQRTQQEDSAVYLCASSLNPNEKLFFGSGTQLSVL.

This clonotype was seen ten or more times. This chain joins TRBV7-2 and TRBJ1-5; D unclear. Trimming cost V 5 bases and J 3 bases, with 8 bases left between them. Per germline, CDR1 SGHTA and CDR2 FQGNSA. There are 13 residues in the CDR3. CDR3: CASSKDPNQPQHF. The CDR3 nucleotides read TGTGCCAGCAGCAAAGATCCCAATCAGCCCCAGCATTTT.

This clonotype was picked up many times. The genes are TRBV15 and TRBJ2-1; D may be TRBD1 or TRBD2 (6 bases each). The germline gives CDR1 LNHNV, CDR2 YYDKDF (reference sequence). This CDR3 is built from 15 residues. V was trimmed by 1 base and J by 8 bases, leaving 15 bases between them. The CDR3 sequence: CATSRVGGLSDEQFF. The CDR3 DNA follows: TGTGCCACCAGCAGAGTGGGGGGCCTGAGCGATGAGCAGTTCTTC.

This clonotype has a count of ten or more. This rearrangement joins TRBV7-9 to TRBJ2-2; TRBD1 aligns across 7 bases. CDR1 is SEHNR and CDR2 is FQNEAQ in the germline V gene (reference sequence). V dropped 4 bases and J dropped 4; count of bases not matched to a gene: 18. This CDR3 has 19 amino acids. The CDR3 nucleotides read TGTGCCAGCAGCTCCATCCGGAAGGGGGCCAAAAAGTCCACCGGGGAGCTGTTTTTT. Its protein product is CASSSIRKGAKKSTGELFF.

This clonotype was recorded many times. The chain has TRBV7-2 and TRBJ2-5; 9 bases fit TRBD2. The CDR3 extends over 15 amino acids. Germline loops: CDR1 SGHTA, CDR2 FQGNSA. V dropped 8 bases and J dropped 5; count of bases not matched to a gene: 12. This chain's CDR3 is CASSLGGGAGETQYF. As DNA, the CDR3 is TGTGCCAGCTCCCTAGGCGGGGGGGCGGGGGAGACCCAGTACTTC.

This clonotype was detected many times. The rearrangement joins TRBV6-4 to TRBJ2-5; no reliable D call. Trimming cost V 5 bases and J 1 base, with 8 bases left between them. The germline CDR1 and CDR2 sequences are MRHNA and SNTAGT. The CDR3 extends over 13 amino acids. CDR3 sequence (DNA): TGTGCCAGCAGTCCCTCGCCCCAAGAGACCCAGTACTTC. This translates into CASSPSPQETQYF.

This clonotype was counted many times. V usage is TRBV18 and J usage is TRBJ1-2; TRBD1 matches at 7 bases. The V and J ends lost 2 bases and 4 bases, in that order; junction bases with no gene match: 7. The CDR3 has 15 amino acids. Germline-derived CDR1 and CDR2 are KGHSH and LQKENI. CDR3: CASSPSAPGGYGYTF. The DNA for the CDR3 is TGTGCCAGCTCACCATCGGCGCCAGGGGGCTATGGCTACACCTTC.

This clonotype was seen repeatedly, ten times or more. The rearrangement links TRBV7-9 to TRBJ1-6; the D is unclear. Looked up from germline, CDR1 is SEHNR and CDR2 is FQNEAQ (reference sequence). Deletions cut 4 bases from V and 5 bases from J, with 15 bases between. This CDR3 is built from 16 residues. In nucleotides, the CDR3 is TGTGCCAGCAGCTCATCAGGACTGCACCATAATTCACCCCTCCACTTT. This encodes CASSSSGLHHNSPLHF. The entire variable domain, with the rest obtained from reference TRBV7-9 and TRBJ1-6, is as follows: DTGVSQNPRHKITKRGQNVTFRCDPISEHNRLYWYRQTLGQGPEFLTYFQNEAQLEKSRLLSDRFSAERPKGSFSTLEIQRTEQGDSAMYLCASSSSGLHHNSPLHFGNGTRLTVT.

This clonotype was seen ten or more times. V usage is TRBV5-1 and J usage is TRBJ1-5; 8 nucleotides agree with TRBD1. This CDR3 has 14 residues. V dropped 0 bases and J dropped 5; count of bases not matched to a gene: 1. CDR1 is SGHRS and CDR2 is YFSETQ in the germline V gene. The CDR3 sequence is CASSLGTGYQPQHF. In DNA form, the CDR3 reads TGCGCCAGCAGCTTGGGGACAGGGTATCAGCCCCAGCATTTT. The full variable domain, rest sourced from reference TRBV5-1 and TRBJ1-5, is KAGVTQTPRYLIKTRGQQVTLSCSPISGHRSVSWYQQTPGQGLQFLFEYFSETQRNKGNFPGRFSGRQFSNSRSEMNVSTLELGDSALYLCASSLGTGYQPQHFGDGTRLSIL.

This clonotype turned up a few times. J is TRBJ2-2 and V is TRBV11-2; D is unclear. CDR3 length: 12 residues. Trimming pared 10 bases from V and 7 bases from J, leaving 13 bases between. Looked up from germline, CDR1 is SGHAT and CDR2 is FQNNGV. In DNA, the CDR3 is TGTGCCACCTTAAAAAAGGGCGGGGAGCTGTTTTTT. It is translated as CATLKKGGELFF. The variable domain in full, with the rest retrieved from reference TRBV11-2 and TRBJ2-2, is EAGVAQSPRYKIIEKRQSVAFWCNPISGHATLYWYQQILGQGPKLLIQFQNNGVVDDSQLPKDRFSAERLKGVDSTLKIQPAKLEDSAVYLCATLKKGGELFFGEGSRLTVL.

This clonotype was recorded at least ten times. This chain links TRBV4-1 with TRBJ1-2, with 7 bases aligning to TRBD1. Germline trimming cut 3 bases from V and 6 bases from J; bases unmatched to any gene: 1. The germline V gene has CDR1 MGHRA and CDR2 YSYEKL. The CDR3 totals 12 residues. The CDR3 DNA follows: TGCGCCAGCAGCCAGGACAGGCATGGCTACACCTTC. It codes for CASSQDRHGYTF.

This clonotype showed up many times. The chain employs TRBV7-2 and TRBJ2-1; 7 positions match TRBD1. With V trimmed by 5 bases and J by 6 bases, 7 bases remained unmatched. Germline V gene sequence: CDR1 SGHTA, CDR2 FQGNSA. The CDR3 sequence is 14 residues long. The CDR3: CASSPRWDSNEQFF. CDR3 DNA sequence: TGTGCCAGCAGCCCCCGATGGGACAGCAATGAGCAGTTCTTC.

At least ten counts were recorded for this clonotype. This chain connects TRBV20-1 to TRBJ1-6; 7 bases agree with TRBD1. Germline CDR1 is DFQATT and CDR2 is SNEGSKA (reference sequence). Trimming took 0 bases from V and 3 from J; bases not matched to a gene: 2. This CDR3 comprises 15 residues. The DNA of the CDR3 is TGCAGTGCTAGAGATTGGGACAGCTATAATTCACCCCTCCACTTT. Its translation is CSARDWDSYNSPLHF.

This clonotype was observed at least ten times. The chain joins TRBV6-1 to TRBJ1-2; no clear D. CDR1 is MNHNS, CDR2 SASEGT, per germline. Trimming left V 7 bases short and J 5 bases short, with 11 bases between. This CDR3 spans 12 amino acids. The CDR3 loop is CASTLPGYGYTF. CDR3 DNA: TGTGCCAGCACCCTCCCCGGGTATGGCTACACCTTC.

This clonotype appeared many times. The genes are TRBV3-1 and TRBJ1-1, with TRBD1 matching over 9 bases. This CDR3 contains 14 residues. Trimming removed 4 bases from V and 6 bases from J; junction bases left unmatched: 6. Germline CDR1 is LGHDT and CDR2 is YNNKEL (reference sequence). CDR3 region: CASSPLWTGAEAFF. The CDR3 bases are TGTGCCAGCAGCCCGTTATGGACAGGGGCTGAAGCTTTCTTT.

This clonotype occurred many times. The rearrangement uses TRBV5-1 and TRBJ2-5, with a possible D match to TRBD1 (6 bases). CDR3 length equals 15 residues. Germline CDR1 SGHRS, CDR2 YFSETQ. The V end lost 2 bases, the J end lost 4 bases, and 15 bases lay between the germline ends. CDR3 amino acids: CASSLQGLSRETQYF. CDR3 in DNA: TGCGCCAGCAGCTTACAGGGCCTTAGTAGAGAGACCCAGTACTTC.

This clonotype has at least ten counts. The chain employs TRBV6-1 and TRBJ2-7, with 14 bases identical to TRBD2. Per germline, CDR1 MNHNS and CDR2 SASEGT. The CDR3 is made up of 15 amino acids. Trimming removed 8 bases from V and 2 bases from J; junction bases left unmatched: 5. CDR3 region: CASRLTSGGAYEQYV. The CDR3 DNA reads as TGTGCCAGCCGACTGACTAGCGGGGGGGCCTACGAGCAGTACGTC.

In this sample, this clonotype turned up a few times. V gene TRBV18 combines with J gene TRBJ1-2; D is perhaps TRBD1 (6 bases). Germline CDR1 is KGHSH and CDR2 is LQKENI. CDR3 length equals 12 residues. V was trimmed by 6 bases and J by 8 bases, leaving 13 bases between them. CDR3 protein: CASSPDSRGYTF. In nucleotides, the CDR3 is TGTGCCAGCTCCCCGGACAGTAGGGGCTACACCTTC. Drawing the rest from reference TRBV18 and TRBJ1-2, the complete variable domain is NAGVMQNPRHLVRRRGQEARLRCSPMKGHSHVYWYRQLPEEGLKFMVYLQKENIIDESGMPKERFSAEFPKEGPSILRIQQVVRGDSAAYFCASSPDSRGYTFGSGTRLTVV.

This clonotype was seen repeatedly, ten times or more. V gene TRBV7-9 combines with J gene TRBJ2-4; 9 bases fit TRBD1. Germline V gene lookup returns CDR1 SEHNR and CDR2 FQNEAQ (reference sequence). J gave up 9 bases and V 3 bases, and 9 bases lay outside the gene matches. The CDR3 contains 15 residues. This chain's CDR3 is CASSFVSGQGGIQYF. The CDR3 bases are TGTGCCAGCAGCTTCGTCTCGGGACAGGGAGGCATTCAGTACTTC.

In its sample, this clonotype was seen many times. This rearrangement joins TRBV7-3 to TRBJ2-1; 8 bases are shared with TRBD2. This CDR3 has 16 residues. Germline CDR1 is SGHTA and CDR2 is FQGTGA. The V gene end was trimmed by 4 bases and the J gene end by 5 bases; junction bases not matched to a gene: 10. CDR3 bases: TGTGCCAGCAGCTCCCGCGGGCGGGGGGCGCACAATGAGCAGTTCTTC. As protein: CASSSRGRGAHNEQFF. The whole variable domain, filled in from reference TRBV7-3 and TRBJ2-1, reads GAGVSQTPSNKVTEKGKYVELRCDPISGHTALYWYRQSLGQGPEFLIYFQGTGAADDSGLPNDRFFAVRPEGSVSTLKIQRTERGDSAVYLCASSSRGRGAHNEQFFGPGTRLTVL.

The table lists this clonotype with many counts. The J gene is TRBJ2-3, the V gene TRBV7-2; D tentatively fits TRBD1 or TRBD2 (5 bases each). V dropped 1 base and J dropped 0 bases, with 8 bases sitting between them. Germline CDR1 and CDR2: SGHTA and FQGNSA. This CDR3 is built from 15 residues. Here the CDR3 reads CASSLVGTSTDTQYF. The CDR3 DNA follows: TGTGCCAGCAGCTTAGTAGGGACCAGCACAGATACGCAGTATTTT. Looking up the rest from reference TRBV7-2 and TRBJ2-3 gives the full variable domain: GAGVSQSPSNKVTEKGKDVELRCDPISGHTALYWYRQSLGQGLEFLIYFQGNSAPDKSGLPSDRFSAERTGGSVSTLTIQRTQQEDSAVYLCASSLVGTSTDTQYFGPGTRLTVL.

The sample holds many counts of this clonotype. This chain joins TRBV6-2 or TRBV6-3 and TRBJ2-7; D might be TRBD2 (6 bases). The CDR3 is 14 amino acids. Trimming took off 0 bases at V and 0 bases at J, with 6 bases between the two ends. Germline assignment: CDR1 MNHEY and CDR2 SVGEGT. As DNA, the CDR3 is TGTGCCAGCAGTTACTCGACTAGCTCCTACGAGCAGTACGTC. The encoded protein is CASSYSTSSYEQYV.

This clonotype appeared many times. CDR3 region: CASYSVGGGETQYF. CDR3 bases: TGTGCCAGTTATAGCGTGGGAGGCGGAGAGACCCAGTACTTC. This chain uses TRBV2 with TRBJ2-5; a weak D match, TRBD2 (6 bases). This CDR3 has 14 amino acids. The germline gives CDR1 SNHLY, CDR2 FYNNEI. V was pared by 9 bases and J by 4 bases, with 18 bases between.